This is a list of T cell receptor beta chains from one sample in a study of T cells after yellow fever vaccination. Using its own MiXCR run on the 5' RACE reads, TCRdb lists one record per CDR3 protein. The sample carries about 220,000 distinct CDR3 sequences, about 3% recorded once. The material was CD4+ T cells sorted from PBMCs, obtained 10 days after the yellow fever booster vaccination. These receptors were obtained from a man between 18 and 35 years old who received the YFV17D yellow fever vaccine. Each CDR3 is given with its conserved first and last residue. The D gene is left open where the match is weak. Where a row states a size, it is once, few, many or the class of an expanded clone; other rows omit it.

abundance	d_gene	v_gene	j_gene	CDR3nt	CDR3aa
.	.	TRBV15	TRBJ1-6	TGTGCCACCAGCAGAGATTGGCCTGCCGCTGAGGTCTCACCCCTCCACTTT	CATSRDWPAAEVSPLHF
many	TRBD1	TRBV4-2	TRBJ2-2	TGTGCCAGCAGTAGACAGGGCTCGAACACCGGGGAGCTGTTTTTT	CASSRQGSNTGELFF
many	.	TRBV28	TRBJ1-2	TGTGCCAGCAGTTTAGGGGGGGAGTATGGCTACACCTTC	CASSLGGEYGYTF
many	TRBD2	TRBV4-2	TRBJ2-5	TGTGCCAGCAGCCGGACTAGCGGGGAGCCGGGGGAGACCCAGTACTTC	CASSRTSGEPGETQYF
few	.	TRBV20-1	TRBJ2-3	TGCAGTGCCACCCAAAGGCGAGAATTTTCAGATACGCAGTATTTT	CSATQRREFSDTQYF
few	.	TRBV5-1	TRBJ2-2	TGCGCCAGCAGCAGCCGGGACACCACCGGGGAGCTGTTTTTT	CASSSRDTTGELFF
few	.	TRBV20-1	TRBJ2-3	TGCAGTGCTAGGTTACCCGGGTCGGGGGCATGGGTGACAGATACGCAGTATTTT	CSARLPGSGAWVTDTQYF
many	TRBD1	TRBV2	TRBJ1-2	TGTGCCAGCACCCCATTAGGGACAGGGGAAGGCTACACCTTC	CASTPLGTGEGYTF
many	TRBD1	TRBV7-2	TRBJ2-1	TGTGCCAGCAACTCTCGGACAGGGCACAATGAGCAGTTCTTC	CASNSRTGHNEQFF
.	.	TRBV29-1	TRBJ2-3	TGCAGCTCCCTTGGGGGGGGGCTCACAGATACGCAGTATTTT	CSSLGGGLTDTQYF
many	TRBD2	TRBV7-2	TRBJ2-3	TGTGCCAGCAGTTCCGGGACTAGCGGGGGGGCGGGCACAGATACGCAGTATTTT	CASSSGTSGGAGTDTQYF
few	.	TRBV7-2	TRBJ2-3	TGTGCCAGCAGTTCCCGGGGACCGGCGGTGGTGGCAGATACGCAGTATTTT	CASSSRGPAVVADTQYF
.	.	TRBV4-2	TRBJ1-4	TGTGCCAGCAGCCAAGGGGACCTTAATGAAAAACTGTTTTTT	CASSQGDLNEKLFF
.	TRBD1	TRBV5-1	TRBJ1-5	TGCGCCAGCAGCTTGGACGGGGACAGGGGACAGCCCCAGCATTTT	CASSLDGDRGQPQHF
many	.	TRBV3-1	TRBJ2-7	TGTGCCGCCGGGGGTCGCGAGCAGTACTTC	CAAGGREQYF
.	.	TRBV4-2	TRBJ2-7	TGTGCCAGCAGCCAAGATCTTGTGGTAGCCCGAGGGGGTTACGAGCAGTACTTT	CASSQDLVVARGGYEQYF
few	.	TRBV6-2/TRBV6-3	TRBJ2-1	TGTGCCAGCAGTTATTGGACTTCCTACGATGAGCAGTTCTTC	CASSYWTSYDEQFF
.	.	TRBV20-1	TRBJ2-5	TGCAGTGCCGCGCCAGCAGGGGACCGGGAGACCCAGTACTTC	CSAAPAGDRETQYF
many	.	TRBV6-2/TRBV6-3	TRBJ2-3	TGTGCCAGCAGTTCCGTAAGGAGACCGGATAAGTATTTT	CASSSVRRPDKYF
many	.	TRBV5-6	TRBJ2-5	TGTGCCAGCAGCCGGGGACGTCAAGAGACCCAGTACTTC	CASSRGRQETQYF
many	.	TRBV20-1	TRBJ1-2	TGCAGTGCTAGACTTCCAGGGAACGTGAAAGTCTATGGCTACACCTTC	CSARLPGNVKVYGYTF
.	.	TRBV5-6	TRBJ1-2	TGTGCCAGCAGCTCCGGACAGCGAGGCTATGGCTACACCTTC	CASSSGQRGYGYTF
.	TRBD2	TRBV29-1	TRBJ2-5	TGCAGCGTTCGTCCCTACCTAGCGGGGGGCCAAGAGACCCAGTACTTC	CSVRPYLAGGQETQYF
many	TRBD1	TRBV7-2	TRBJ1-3	TGTGCCAGCAGCTTAGAGGGGGCGACTGGAAACACCATATATTTT	CASSLEGATGNTIYF
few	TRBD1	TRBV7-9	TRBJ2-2	TGTGCCAGCAGGAGGCAGGGGGATTCCGGGGAGCTGTTTTTT	CASRRQGDSGELFF
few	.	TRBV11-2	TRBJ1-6	TGTGCCAGCAGCTTAAAGTATAATAATTCACCCCTCCACTTT	CASSLKYNNSPLHF
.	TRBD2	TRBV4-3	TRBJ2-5	TGCGCCAGCAGCCAAGGAACCCTTCACGGGGGGGCCGGAGAGACCCAGTACTTC	CASSQGTLHGGAGETQYF
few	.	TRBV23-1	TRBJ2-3	TGCGCCAGCAGTCAATCGGTGAGGGGATCTGACGATACGCAGTATTTT	CASSQSVRGSDDTQYF
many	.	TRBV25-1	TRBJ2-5	TGTGCCAGCAGGGTATCATCTCAAGAGACCCAGTACTTC	CASRVSSQETQYF
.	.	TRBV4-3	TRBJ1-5	TGCGCCAGCAGCCACCCAGAGCCCTTAGGCCATACACAGACAAATCAGCCCCAGCATTTT	CASSHPEPLGHTQTNQPQHF
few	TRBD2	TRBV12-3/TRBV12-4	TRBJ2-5	TGTGCCAGCAGCCAATCTAGCGGGGTCGGGGAGACCCAGTACTTC	CASSQSSGVGETQYF
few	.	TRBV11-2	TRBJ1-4	TGTGCCAGCAGCTTAGATGGCGGGACAATAAATGAAAAACTGTTTTTT	CASSLDGGTINEKLFF
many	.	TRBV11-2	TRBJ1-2	TGTGCCAGCAGCTCCCCAAGATCAGCCCGCCTCTATGGCTACACCTTC	CASSSPRSARLYGYTF
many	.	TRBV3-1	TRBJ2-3	TGTGCCAGCAGCCAAGTGCCGGACCCGGATACGCAGTATTTT	CASSQVPDPDTQYF
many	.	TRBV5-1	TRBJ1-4	TGCGCCAGCAGCCGCCGTCCGGGGGTGGGGAATGAAAAACTGTTTTTT	CASSRRPGVGNEKLFF
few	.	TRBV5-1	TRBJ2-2	TGCGCCAGCAGCTTGATCTTCGATAACACCGGGGAGCTGTTTTTT	CASSLIFDNTGELFF
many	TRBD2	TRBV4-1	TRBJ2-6	TGCGCCAGCAGCCAAGGGGGGGGCTCTGGGGCCAACGTCCTGACTTTC	CASSQGGGSGANVLTF
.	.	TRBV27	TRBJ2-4	TGTGCCAGCAGGACGCTCGTAGCCAAAAACATTCAGTACTTC	CASRTLVAKNIQYF
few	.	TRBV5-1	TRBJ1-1	TGCGCCAGCAGCTTGGTAACGGGCAAAGCTTTCTTT	CASSLVTGKAFF
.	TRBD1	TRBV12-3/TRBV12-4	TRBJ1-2	TGTGCCAGCAGTTTGGGACAGGGAGCCGGCTACACCTTC	CASSLGQGAGYTF
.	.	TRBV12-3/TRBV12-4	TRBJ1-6	TGTGCCAGCAGCAAGAGGGGGGGCGCCTCCGGTTTTTCACCCCTCCACTTT	CASSKRGGASGFSPLHF
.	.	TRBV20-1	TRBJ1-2	TGCAGTGCTAGAGTCCCCAGCAGTGCCTATGGCTACACCTTC	CSARVPSSAYGYTF
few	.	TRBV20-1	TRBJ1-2	TGCAGTGCTAGAGACGGGAAGGGAGGCTACACCTTC	CSARDGKGGYTF
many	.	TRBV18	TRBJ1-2	TGTGCCAGCTCACCTGTCCCGGAGGGAAGTGACTACACCTTC	CASSPVPEGSDYTF
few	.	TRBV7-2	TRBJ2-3	TGTGCCAGCAACCGAAGGGAGTGGGGGGGCCAAGATACGCAGTATTTT	CASNRREWGGQDTQYF
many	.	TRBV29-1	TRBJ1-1	TGCAGCGTTGAGGGAACAGCGAACACTGAAGCTTTCTTT	CSVEGTANTEAFF
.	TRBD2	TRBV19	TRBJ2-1	TGTGCCAGTAGCAGAGGCGCGGGGGGTTTTAATGAGCAGTTCTTC	CASSRGAGGFNEQFF
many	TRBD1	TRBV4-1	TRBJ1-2	TGCGCCAGCAGCGAAGGGACAGGTCTCGGTGGCTACACCTTC	CASSEGTGLGGYTF
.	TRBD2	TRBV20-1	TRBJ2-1	TGCAGTGCTAGAGATCCCTTGGGGGGGGGGAAGAATGAGCAGTTCTTC	CSARDPLGGGKNEQFF
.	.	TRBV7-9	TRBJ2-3	TGTGCCAGCGGCCCCCAAGATACGCAGTATTTT	CASGPQDTQYF
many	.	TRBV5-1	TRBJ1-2	TGCGCCAGCAGCTTGCGGCAGGGAAGGGGCTATGGCTACACCTTC	CASSLRQGRGYGYTF
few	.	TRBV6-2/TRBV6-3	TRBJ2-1	TGTGCCAGCAGCCCATCGGCTAGCAGGTCCTACAATGAGCAGTTCTTC	CASSPSASRSYNEQFF
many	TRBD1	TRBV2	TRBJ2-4	TGTGCCACGGACAGGGGAGACATTCAGTACTTC	CATDRGDIQYF
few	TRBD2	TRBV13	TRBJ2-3	TGTGCCAGCAGCTTAACTAGCGGGGAGACAGATACGCAGTATTTT	CASSLTSGETDTQYF
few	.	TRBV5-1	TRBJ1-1	TGCGCCAGCAGCTTGGGGGGCGGCGTGAACACTGAAGCTTTCTTT	CASSLGGGVNTEAFF
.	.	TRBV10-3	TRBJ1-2	TGTGCCACGGTCGAAGGGGCGACTAACTATGGCTACACCTTC	CATVEGATNYGYTF
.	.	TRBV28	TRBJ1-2	TGTGCCAGCAGGGGAGGGGGGACCAACTATGGCTACACCTTC	CASRGGGTNYGYTF
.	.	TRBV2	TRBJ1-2	TGTGCCAGCGGGGGACGATTAAGCTACACCTTC	CASGGRLSYTF
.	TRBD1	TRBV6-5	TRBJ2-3	TGTGCCAGCAGTTGGGACAGGGGGCGAGCTACGCAGTATTTT	CASSWDRGRATQYF